This TCR beta chain was observed in a study of cytomegalovirus exposure and HLA in healthy donors. Study-wide points: A later analysis revealed that TCR association rates differed between HLA loci, peaking at DRB1 and bottoming out at HLA-C.

The donors, nominally healthy at sampling, likely had unrecorded immune exposures. The germline V gene encodes CDR1 MGHRA and CDR2 YSYEKL. V was shortened by 3 bases and J by 3 bases, with 17 bases between the two germline ends. CDR3 length: 16 residues. Concerning this clone itself: As yet, its antigen is unknown.

The PCR employed 60 Vbeta primers together with 13 Jbeta primers. Profiled with immunoSEQ multiplex PCR; TCRdb holds only in-frame clones, not every one. The sample has almost 80,000 clones, approximately 61% seen once. Sequencing input: PBMCs. The V call is TRBV4-1, the J call TRBJ2-5; D may be TRBD1 (6 bases). The source of this sequence is a woman between 50 and 59 years old in good health and CMV-seropositive. The CDR3 protein is CASSQPYRDKEETQYF. The CDR3 DNA is TGCGCCAGCAGCCAGCCCTACCGGGACAAAGAAGAGACCCAGTACTTC.